This section outlines one T cell receptor (beta chain) sequence together with its context. These data are taken from a study of blood T cell repertoires in COVID-19. Turning to the study itself: The origin of the acute and convalescent COVID-19 samples was the United States, Italy and Spain.

In the original workflow: From reference gene primer amplification, estimates of nucleated cell counts were derived. The repertoire was sequenced with immunoSEQ multiplex PCR; TCRdb's copy has only in-frame clones and lacks some. The V and J calls and clone size come from that table; D and trimming were worked out from the DNA. The sample holds 250,000 to 300,000 clones, roughly nine tenths seen once. This CDR3 has 15 amino acids. The junction had 12 bases not matched to a gene; V was cut back by 7 bases and J by 10 bases. The germline gives CDR1 SGHAT, CDR2 FQNNGV. This chain links TRBV11-2 with TRBJ1-4; 10 bases line up with TRBD1. Sequenced material: PBMCs or T cells enriched from blood (not recorded which). The receptor's source is a human donor in a cohort exposed to, infected with or recovered from COVID-19 (not recorded which). The donor label of this sample is uncertain. This CDR3 is CASNPLDRGRGKLFF. The CDR3 DNA follows: TGTGCCAGCAACCCCCTCGACAGGGGGCGCGGAAAACTGTTTTTT.